A selection of T cell receptor beta chains follows, all from one sample in a study of blood T cell repertoires in COVID-19. The assay was immunoSEQ multiplex PCR, and TCRdb's table has in-frame clones only and misses some. The sample consists of about 63,000 clones, 80% to 90% of them appearing once. The sample taken for sequencing was peripheral blood. The receptors here all came from a man in his sixties with COVID-19, enrolled during active disease. The CDR3 runs from the conserved cysteine through the conserved F or W. Fields, in order: V gene, D gene, J gene, clone size, CDR3 DNA, CDR3 protein. The D gene is left open where the match is weak. The size field is filled for only some rows; it gives once, few, many or a size class.

TRBV10-1,-,TRBJ1-3,-,TGCGCCAGCAGTGACCTAGGGAGCTCTGGAAACACCATATATTTT,CASSDLGSSGNTIYF
TRBV11-2,TRBD1,TRBJ1-2,-,TGTGCCAGCAGCTTAGTGGAAGGGGGCGGCTACACCTTC,CASSLVEGGGYTF
TRBV13,-,TRBJ2-7,-,TGTGCCAGCAGCTACAAGTCGGACAGCTACGAGCAGTACTTC,CASSYKSDSYEQYF
TRBV9,-,TRBJ2-3,-,TGTGCCAGCAGCGTCTCTCCGAGCACAGATACGCAGTATTTT,CASSVSPSTDTQYF
TRBV3-1/TRBV3-2,TRBD1,TRBJ1-4,-,TGTGCCAGCAGCTTTCGACAGGGGAGGGATGAAAAACTGTTTTTT,CASSFRQGRDEKLFF
TRBV6-2/TRBV6-3,TRBD2,TRBJ2-3,-,TGTGCCAGCAGCTTCGGGACTAGCGGTACAGATACGCAGTATTTT,CASSFGTSGTDTQYF
TRBV18,-,TRBJ1-5,-,TGTGCCAGCTCACCGGGACACATTGAGGGTCAGCCCCAGCATTTT,CASSPGHIEGQPQHF
TRBV7-3,TRBD1,TRBJ1-1,-,TGTGCCAGCAGCCCGCTAAGGACAGGGGTCACTGAAGCTTTCTTT,CASSPLRTGVTEAFF
TRBV5-4,TRBD2,TRBJ2-3,once,TGTGCCAGCAGCTTGGCAGCGGGGGGCCCCGATACGCAGTATTTT,CASSLAAGGPDTQYF
TRBV6-5,-,TRBJ2-5,-,TGTGCCAGCGCCCCAGGCAGGCTCAAAGAGACCCAGTACTTC,CASAPGRLKETQYF
TRBV6-5,TRBD1,TRBJ1-5,few,TGTGCCAGCAGAAAGGACAGGGTGAGCAATCAGCCCCAGCATTTT,CASRKDRVSNQPQHF
TRBV7-3,-,TRBJ2-2,-,TGTGCCAGCAGCGTCAAGGGGGTATCGAACACCGGGGAGCTGTTTTTT,CASSVKGVSNTGELFF
TRBV11-3,-,TRBJ1-3,-,TGTGCCAGCAGCTTAAGACAGAACTCTGGAAACACCATATATTTT,CASSLRQNSGNTIYF
TRBV7-2,TRBD1,TRBJ1-3,-,TGTGCCAGCAGCTTACGGGACAGGGGATCTGGAAACACCATATATTTT,CASSLRDRGSGNTIYF
TRBV5-4,TRBD2,TRBJ2-7,-,TGTGCCAGCAGCCGGCTAAGCGGGGGGTCCTACGAGCAGTACTTC,CASSRLSGGSYEQYF
TRBV5-4,-,TRBJ1-2,many,TGTGCCAGCAGCGGGACGGACAGAACGTGGAGTAACTATGGCTACACCTTC,CASSGTDRTWSNYGYTF
TRBV2,-,TRBJ2-1,-,TGTGCCAGCAGTGAGGGCGATGAGCAGTTCTTC,CASSEGDEQFF
TRBV11-2,-,TRBJ2-1,-,TGTGCCAGCAGCTTATCTCGCGGGACGGTAAATGAGCAGTTCTTC,CASSLSRGTVNEQFF
TRBV7-2,-,TRBJ1-1,-,TGTGCCAGCAGCTCAGTGGGGGGTAGGACTGAAGCTTTCTTT,CASSSVGGRTEAFF
TRBV3-1/TRBV3-2,-,TRBJ1-6,-,TGTGCCAGCAGTCGCACAGGGACCTGGCTGCGTAATTCACCCCTCCACTTT,CASSRTGTWLRNSPLHF
TRBV6-5,-,TRBJ1-6,-,TGTGCCAGCACACGTTCAGGGAATAATTCACCCCTCCACTTT,CASTRSGNNSPLHF
TRBV19,-,TRBJ2-7,few,TGTGCCAGTAGTATAGGCAGGTCCTACGAGCAGTACTTC,CASSIGRSYEQYF
TRBV4-3,-,TRBJ2-7,-,TGCGCCAGCAGCCAAGAAAGGGGCCGTTACGAGCAGTACTTC,CASSQERGRYEQYF
TRBV12-5,TRBD1,TRBJ1-2,-,TGTGCTAGTGGTTTGGAAGGACAGGGTAGGAACTATGGCTACACCTTC,CASGLEGQGRNYGYTF
TRBV4-1,-,TRBJ1-1,-,TGCGCCAGCATCGGGGACACTGAAGCTTTCTTT,CASIGDTEAFF
TRBV4-3,-,TRBJ2-3,-,TGCGCCAGCAGCCCCGGACTTCTACCTAGCACAGATACGCAGTATTTT,CASSPGLLPSTDTQYF
TRBV14,-,TRBJ1-2,-,TGTGCCAGCAGCCGTGACACAGTACATGGCTACACCTTC,CASSRDTVHGYTF
TRBV11-3,TRBD1,TRBJ2-5,-,TGTGCCAGCAGCTTATTCACAGGGGGAACCCAAGAGACCCAGTACTTC,CASSLFTGGTQETQYF
TRBV3-1/TRBV3-2,TRBD1,TRBJ1-5,-,TGTGCCAGCAGCCGGGGACAGTCCGGCAATCAGCCCCAGCATTTT,CASSRGQSGNQPQHF
TRBV3-1/TRBV3-2,-,TRBJ2-5,-,TGTGCCAGCAGCCCGGACAGAGCGGTACAGACCCAGTACTTC,CASSPDRAVQTQYF
TRBV5-1,-,TRBJ2-6,once,TGCGCCAGCAGCTTGCCTAGTATGGCTGGGGCCAACGTCCTGACTTTC,CASSLPSMAGANVLTF
TRBV7-2,TRBD1,TRBJ1-2,-,TGTGCCAGCAGCACCAACAGGGGAGGCTACACCTTC,CASSTNRGGYTF
TRBV6-2/TRBV6-3,-,TRBJ2-2,-,TGTGCCAGCAGTTACCTGGCCGGGACTGCGAACACCGGGGAGCTGTTTTTT,CASSYLAGTANTGELFF